The 15 T cell receptor beta chains below come from one sample, sequenced in a study of blood T cell repertoires in COVID-19 (TCRdb year 2020). Libraries came from the immunoSEQ multiplex PCR assay. TCRdb holds this immuneACCESS table with in-frame rearrangements only. Some clones are missing; in checked studies, unresolved V genes explain under half, and the rest has no known cause. This sample has under 500,000 clones in its table, and 87% of those were observed once. Of the sample, around 1.8% is held by the ten largest clones. Source material: PBMCs or T cells enriched from blood (not recorded which). The receptor set was obtained from a young woman with acute COVID-19.

This clone was counted a single time. V and J are TRBV28 and TRBJ2-7; a weak D match, TRBD1 (6 bases). This CDR3 is 12 amino acids long. The germline V and J ends were trimmed by 5 bases and 2 bases, with 7 bases remaining between them. From germline, CDR1 is MDHEN and CDR2 SYDVKM. The CDR3 protein is CASSEGAYEQYF. The DNA for the CDR3 is TGTGCCAGCAGTGAGGGGGCCTACGAGCAGTACTTC.

This chain joins TRBV3-1 (or the pseudogene TRBV3-2) and TRBJ1-3; D possibly corresponds to TRBD1 (5 bases). Germline CDR1 reads LGHDT; CDR2 reads YNNKEL (reference sequence). This CDR3 region has 15 residues. Trimming left V 4 bases short and J 0 bases short, with 10 bases between. CDR3 loop: CASSRSRVSGNTIYF. The CDR3 DNA is TGTGCCAGCAGCCGATCCAGGGTCTCTGGAAACACCATATATTTT.

The chain joins TRBV27 to TRBJ1-3, with TRBD1 identical over 7 bases. Germline-derived CDR1 and CDR2 are MNHEY and SMNVEV (reference sequence). The CDR3 sequence is 20 residues long. J lost 5 bases, V lost 7 bases, and 26 bases had no gene match. The CDR3 is CASTYNSLTHLRGQRNTIYF. The CDR3 nucleotides read TGTGCCAGCACCTACAACAGCCTGACCCATCTTAGGGGGCAAAGAAACACCATATATTTT.

This sequence joins TRBV2 and TRBJ1-2, with 7 nucleotides matching TRBD1. J gave up 2 bases and V 3 bases, and 9 bases lay outside the gene matches. CDR3 length: 16 residues. CDR1 is SNHLY, CDR2 FYNNEI, per germline. This CDR3 reads CASSDRDSYFNYGYTF. The CDR3 DNA sequence: TGTGCCAGCAGTGACCGGGACAGCTATTTCAACTATGGCTACACCTTC.

The chain is built from TRBV7-9 and TRBJ2-5; perhaps TRBD1 as D (6 bases). The V gene lost 5 bases and the J gene lost 1 base, with 14 bases spanning the gap. The length of the CDR3 is 15 residues. Germline values: CDR1 SEHNR, CDR2 FQNEAQ (reference sequence). Here the CDR3 DNA reads TGTGCCAGCAGCGTTCATGGGACACCCCAAGAGACCCAGTACTTC. This encodes CASSVHGTPQETQYF. Using reference TRBV7-9 and TRBJ2-5 for the parts outside the CDR3, the full variable domain is DTGVSQNPRHKITKRGQNVTFRCDPISEHNRLYWYRQTLGQGPEFLTYFQNEAQLEKSRLLSDRFSAERPKGSFSTLEIQRTEQGDSAMYLCASSVHGTPQETQYFGPGTRLLVL.

The chain joins TRBV9 to TRBJ2-7; D unclear. The CDR3 covers 15 residues. Looked up from germline, CDR1 is SGDLS and CDR2 is YYNGEE. The germline V and J ends were trimmed by 0 bases and 2 bases, with 12 bases remaining between them. The CDR3: CASSVGVSSTYEQYF. CDR3 coding DNA: TGTGCCAGCAGCGTAGGTGTAAGTAGTACCTACGAGCAGTACTTC.

V gene TRBV4-1 combines with J gene TRBJ2-3; D is ambiguous. CDR1 is MGHRA, CDR2 YSYEKL, per germline. Trimming took off 0 bases at V and 1 base at J, with 11 bases between the two ends. The CDR3 has 16 residues. The CDR3 reads CASSQEVAVGTDTQYF. DNA of the CDR3: TGCGCCAGCAGCCAAGAAGTAGCAGTGGGCACAGATACGCAGTATTTT.

V and J are TRBV25-1 and TRBJ1-4; TRBD1 is a possible D gene (6 bases). The CDR3 spans 14 residues. V was pared by 2 bases and J by 8 bases, with 12 bases between. Germline lookup yields CDR1 MGHDK and CDR2 SYGVNS. The CDR3 protein is CASSEPGGREKLFF. In nucleotides, the CDR3 is TGTGCCAGCAGTGAACCGGGGGGCCGGGAAAAACTGTTTTTT.

This chain connects TRBV11-3 to TRBJ1-6; D is ambiguous. The V gene's germline CDR1 is SGHNT and CDR2 YENEEA. The CDR3 is made up of 13 amino acids. Trimming cost V 1 base and J 7 bases, with 5 bases left between them. As DNA, the CDR3 is TGTGCCAGCAGCTTAGCTCTGAATTCACCCCTCCACTTT. Translation: CASSLALNSPLHF. The variable domain in full, with the rest retrieved from reference TRBV11-3 and TRBJ1-6, is EAGVVQSPRYKIIEKKQPVAFWCNPISGHNTLYWYLQNLGQGPELLIRYENEEAVDDSQLPKDRFSAERLKGVDSTLKIQPAELGDSAVYLCASSLALNSPLHFGNGTRLTVT.

The chain combines TRBV9 with TRBJ2-1, with 8 bases lining up with TRBD1. Trimming at V came to 7 bases and at J to 2 bases, leaving 20 bases not matched to a gene. CDR1 is SGDLS and CDR2 is YYNGEE in the germline V gene. The CDR3 has 19 residues. For the CDR3, the DNA is TGTGCCAGCGGAGACAGGGGAGGTAGGAATCGCGGGCCCTACAATGAGCAGTTCTTC. This gives the protein CASGDRGGRNRGPYNEQFF.

In its sample, this clone was seen once. The chain recombines TRBV2 with TRBJ1-2; perhaps TRBD1 as D (6 bases). The CDR3 is 12 amino acids. V gave up 5 bases and J gave up 8 bases, with 12 bases separating them. Germline lookup yields CDR1 SNHLY and CDR2 FYNNEI. Written as DNA, the CDR3 is TGTGCCAGCAGTTCCGAGAGGGGGGGCTACACCTTC. This sequence encodes CASSSERGGYTF. The full variable domain, completed using reference TRBV2 and TRBJ1-2, is EPEVTQTPSHQVTQMGQEVILRCVPISNHLYFYWYRQILGQKVEFLVSFYNNEISEKSEIFDDQFSVERPDGSNFTLKIRSTKLEDSAMYFCASSSERGGYTFGSGTRLTVV.

This chain uses TRBV7-2 with TRBJ2-5, with 10 bases fitting TRBD2. The CDR3 runs to 16 residues. J was trimmed by 7 bases and V by 5 bases; bases with no gene match: 13. Germline CDR1 reads SGHTA; CDR2 reads FQGNSA. CDR3 in amino acids: CASSPLPASGSGTQYF. CDR3 coding DNA: TGTGCCAGCAGCCCCCTCCCGGCTAGCGGGAGCGGGACCCAGTACTTC.

The chain is built from TRBV7-8 and TRBJ2-1; D is undetermined. V gave up 0 bases and J gave up 7 bases, with 7 bases separating them. The CDR3 contains 13 residues. Germline V gene lookup returns CDR1 SGHVS and CDR2 FQNEAQ. In nucleotides, the CDR3 is TGTGCCAGCAGCTTAGCCTTCAGGAATGAGCAGTTCTTC. Encoded protein: CASSLAFRNEQFF.

V usage is TRBV6-6 and J usage is TRBJ1-2; 8 positions agree with TRBD1. CDR1 MNHNY and CDR2 SVGAGI come from the germline V gene (reference sequence). The CDR3 runs 14 residues. After removal of 4 bases from V and 5 bases from J, the junction contained 6 bases not matched to a gene. The CDR3 is CASSFRDRTYGYTF. The CDR3 bases are TGTGCCAGCAGTTTCCGGGACAGGACTTATGGCTACACCTTC.

The chain combines TRBV9 with TRBJ1-1, with D hard to call. The germline gives CDR1 SGDLS, CDR2 YYNGEE. The V and J ends lost 3 bases and 5 bases respectively, with 2 bases between them. This CDR3 is built from 10 residues. CDR3 sequence (DNA): TGTGCCAGCAGCGCGACTGAAGCTTTCTTT. Amino acids: CASSATEAFF. Complete variable domain (other parts from reference TRBV9 and TRBJ1-1): DSGVTQTPKHLITATGQRVTLRCSPRSGDLSVYWYQQSLDQGLQFLIQYYNGEERAKGNILERFSAQQFPDLHSELNLSSLELGDSALYFCASSATEAFFGQGTRLTVV.